The clone carrying this TCR beta chain was detected once. The antigen is not known. This sample is drawn from a study of cytomegalovirus exposure and HLA in healthy donors. Sequencing was performed with immunoSEQ multiplex PCR; in TCRdb, only in-frame clones are kept and a portion is missing. Among about 180,000 clones listed, roughly 86% were seen once. V lost 4 bases, J lost 8 bases, and 8 bases stayed unmatched. The germline V gene encodes CDR1 SGDLS and CDR2 YYNGEE. The CDR3 contains 13 residues. Study-wide findings and caveats: Usually a TCR sequence was rare, but some public TCRs were found in many donors. The CMV antigen specificity of a few CMV-associated chains was confirmed through in vitro analysis. Investigators reported fewer than 200 TCR beta chains as tied to cytomegalovirus.

This clonotype was sampled from a man younger than 35 in good health and CMV-seropositive. The J gene is TRBJ1-2, the V gene TRBV9; 7 bases align to TRBD1. Sequencing used PBMCs. The CDR3 coding sequence is TGTGCCAGCAGCTCGGGACAGCCGGGAGGCTACACCTTC. It translates to CASSSGQPGGYTF.